These 30 T cell receptor delta chains share one sample of origin, sequenced in a study of γδ T cells in repeated Plasmodium falciparum infection. Flow sorting of PBMC yielded separate Vgamma9/Vdelta2+ and Vdelta2-negative gammadelta T cell populations for bulk repertoire analysis. TCRdb reanalysed the multiplex PCR reads via CATT. The sample includes 53,000 or so delta-chain clones, approximately 2% of them seen just once. Input material: gamma-delta T cells from blood. All receptors derive from a pool of human donors (malaria-infected and uninfected, not separated).

This clone has ten or more counts. This likely reflects a read error, since a far larger clone is one base away. The same CDR3 also results from other DNA sequences found in this sample. The J gene is uncalled and the V gene is TRDV1; the table's D call TRDD3 went unverified against the DNA. Germline assignment: CDR1 TSWWSYY and CDR2 QGS. There are 19 residues in the CDR3. The CDR3 region has the DNA TGTGCTCTTGGGGAACACATCTACGTGAGGTGGGGGAGAGTCGATAAACTTATCTTT. Translation gives CALGEHIYVRWGRVDKLIF.

Concerning this clone: The TCRdb protein comes from a much larger clone and disagrees with this DNA's translation at residue 6, likely due to a read error; the protein given here is derived from the DNA. This chain joins TRDV1 and TRDJ1; the D gene is possibly TRDD3 (5 bases). Germline V gene lookup returns CDR1 TSWWSYY and CDR2 QGS. The length of the CDR3 is 15 residues. The V and J ends lost 7 bases and 1 base respectively, with 16 bases between them. CDR3 nucleotide sequence: TGTGCTCTTGCAACTGAGGGATCGAGCACCGATAAACTCATCTTT. Its translation: CALATEGSSTDKLIF.

This clone was seen a few times. The protein held in TCRdb is that of a much larger clone and does not match this DNA's translation at residue 12, likely because of a read error; the protein shown is translated from the DNA. V gene TRDV1 combines with J gene TRDJ1; perhaps TRDD3 as D (8 bases). The J gene is absent in TCRdb and was assigned here via DNA matching to germline. V was trimmed by 1 base and J by 8 bases, leaving 35 bases between them. The CDR3 has 21 amino acids. Looked up from germline, CDR1 is TSWWSYY and CDR2 is QGS. CDR3 DNA sequence: TGTGCTCTTGGGGAACACACGCCGAGTCTTCCTATGAGGGATACGCCTATCAAACTCATCTTT. Its protein is CALGEHTPSLPMRDTPIKLIF.

A remark on this clone: The amino acid sequence in TCRdb belongs to a much larger clone and departs from this DNA's translation at residue 15, likely a sequencing read error; the sequence shown is translated from the DNA. This sequence joins TRDV1 and TRDJ1; 9 bases map to TRDD3. The J gene was missing in TCRdb and was found by matching the end of the DNA to germline. V lost 1 base to trimming and J lost 8 bases; unmatched junction nucleotides: 23. Germline V gene data show CDR1 as TSWWSYY and CDR2 as QGS. The CDR3 sequence is 20 residues long. The CDR3, as DNA: TGTGCTCTTGGGGAACCACTGAGTTTTTGGGGGATAAAAGTTGCTTCGAAACTCATCTTT. Protein: CALGEPLSFWGIKVASKLIF.

This clone turned up a few times. The protein given by TCRdb reflects a much larger clone and differs at residue 11 from this DNA's translation, likely from a read error; the protein shown is the DNA's translation. V is TRDV3 and J is TRDJ1, with TRDD3 matching 11 bases. The J gene was missing in TCRdb and was found by matching the end of the DNA to germline. In germline, CDR1 is TVYSNPD, CDR2 GDNSRS (reference sequence). The trim removed 2 bases at V and 0 bases at J, leaving 32 bases unmatched. This CDR3 contains 24 residues. The CDR3 is CAFVIAPKLSIGGYGPLYTDKLIF. The CDR3 nucleotides are TGTGCCTTTGTCATCGCTCCGAAACTATCTATTGGGGGATACGGGCCTCTCTACACCGATAAACTCATCTTT.

The table lists this clone with a few counts. The rearrangement links TRDV3 to TRDJ1; 8 bases match TRDD2. TCRdb does not report a J gene; here it was assigned by matching the DNA to germline references. Germline CDR1 is TVYSNPD and CDR2 is GDNSRS (reference sequence). This CDR3 is built from 16 residues. Trimming cost V 5 bases and J 0 bases; bases outside gene matches: 14. CDR3 sequence: CAQGLPRVPYTDKLIF. The DNA for the CDR3 is TGTGCCCAGGGCCTTCCTAGGGTACCCTACACCGATAAACTCATCTTT.

This clone came up a few times. It is likely a read error: a sequence one base away is far more abundant. Different DNA sequences within this sample yield the same CDR3. No call exists for the J gene, whereas the V gene is TRDV3; the table's D call TRDD3 went unverified against the DNA. Germline V CDR1 and CDR2: TVYSNPD, GDNSRS (reference sequence). This CDR3 contains 17 residues. CDR3 nucleotide sequence: TGCGCCTTTCACCGGTACTGGGGGATACGTCCAAATAGGTGGCTCATCTTT. Translated, it gives CAFHRYWGIRPNRWLIF.

This clone was observed at least ten times. This DNA's translation differs at residue 7 from TCRdb's protein, which comes from a much larger clone; a read error is likely, and the protein shown is translated from the DNA. This CDR3 is CAFISLDHELIF. CDR3 DNA sequence: TGTGCCTTTATCTCCCTTGACCATGAACTCATCTTT. The chain links TRDV3 to TRDJ1; D gene ambiguous. The germline V gene encodes CDR1 TVYSNPD and CDR2 GDNSRS (reference sequence). This CDR3 region has 12 residues. Trimming stripped 1 base from V and 9 bases from J, with 15 bases between. Using reference TRDV3 and TRDJ1 for the parts outside the CDR3, the full variable domain is CDKVTQSSPDQTVASGSEVVLLCTYDTVYSNPDLFWYRIRPDYSFQFVFYGDNSRSEGADFTQGRFSVKHILTQKAFHLVISPVRTEDSATYYCAFISLDHELIFGKGTRVTVEP.

This clone was counted at least ten times. A read error likely explains why the TCRdb protein, taken from a much larger clone, differs from this DNA's translation at residue 8; the protein shown is translated from the DNA. This chain uses TRDV1 with TRDJ1; the match to TRDD3 covers 12 bases. Germline V gene data show CDR1 as TSWWSYY and CDR2 as QGS. V shed 0 bases, J shed 0 bases, and the junction held 17 bases outside the gene matches. The CDR3 length is 22 residues. For the CDR3, the DNA is TGTGCTCTTGGGGAACTCTGCCTTCATCTACTGGGGGATACCATATACACCGATAAACTCATCTTT. This sequence encodes CALGELCLHLLGDTIYTDKLIF.

This clone was observed at least ten times. TCRdb's protein for this DNA is that of a much larger clone and differs from the translation at residue 10, likely a read error; the protein shown is the DNA translation. Other DNA sequences within the sample encode an identical CDR3. The chain recombines TRDV2 with TRDJ1, with TRDD3 matching over 10 bases. The J gene, not given by TCRdb, was assigned here from a germline match of the nucleotide sequence. J gave up 8 bases and V 3 bases, and 11 bases lay outside the gene matches. Germline values: CDR1 GEAIGNYY, CDR2 EKD. The CDR3 is made up of 15 amino acids. The CDR3 spells CACDGLGDRGNKLIF. The DNA of the CDR3 is TGTGCCTGTGACGGGCTGGGGGATAGAGGAAACAAACTCATCTTT.

With regard to this clone: This likely traces to a read error, being one base from a far larger clone. The same CDR3 can be traced to other DNA sequences in this sample. The V gene call reads TRDV1; no J gene was called; the table's D gene call, TRDD3, was not cross checked with the DNA. This CDR3 is 17 amino acids long. Germline V lookup: CDR1 TSWWSYY, CDR2 QGS. CDR3 sequence: CALGTEGSLRFADKLIF. CDR3 DNA sequence: TGTGCTCTTGGAACAGAGGGTTCCCTGAGATTCGCCGATAAACTCATCTTC.

This clone was recorded a few times. The chain carries TRDV1 and TRDJ1, with TRDD3 identical over 7 bases. TCRdb leaves out the J gene; it was filled in here by matching the DNA to germline. J was trimmed by 0 bases and V by 5 bases; bases with no gene match: 18. Germline V lookup: CDR1 TSWWSYY, CDR2 QGS. The CDR3 consists of 19 residues. The CDR3 loop is CALGFTRGLGAPYTDKLIF. In nucleotides, the CDR3 is TGTGCTCTTGGGTTTACGAGGGGGCTGGGGGCCCCGTACACCGATAAACTCATCTTT.

Details on this clone: One end of the junction is discordant with germline, which a read error may explain. The genes are TRDV2 and TRDJ1; 12 bases map to TRDD3. TCRdb offers no J gene call, so here the DNA was matched to germline to obtain one. Per the germline V gene, CDR1 is GEAIGNYY and CDR2 is EKD. There are 19 residues in the CDR3. The DNA for the CDR3 is TGTGCCTGTGACACCCTCCCGCTGGGGGATACGGAGTACACCAATAAACTCATCTTT. It codes for CACDTLPLGDTEYTNKLIF.

This clone showed up many times. The genes are TRDV2 and TRDJ1, with 12 bases identical to TRDD3. The J segment lost 0 bases and the V segment lost 0 bases, leaving 16 bases of the junction unmatched. Germline assignment: CDR1 GEAIGNYY and CDR2 EKD. There are 21 residues in the CDR3. CDR3 in DNA: TGTGCCTGTGACACCGTTCGCTCGTTCCTGGGGGATACGCGTGACACCGATAAACTCATCTTT. Translating gives CACDTVRSFLGDTRDTDKLIF.

Note on this clone: With only one base between it and a far larger clone, this is likely a read error. Other DNA sequences in this sample translate to the same CDR3. Written as DNA, the CDR3 is TGTGCTCTTGGGGAACTAGGGCCTTCCTACGGGGGGGACTGGGGATACTTATATCAGACCGATAAGCTCATCTTT. Its protein is CALGELGPSYGGDWGYLYQTDKLIF. The V gene call is TRDV1, and the J gene call is absent; TRDD3 reflects the table's D call only, with no check against the DNA. The germline V gene encodes CDR1 TSWWSYY and CDR2 QGS. This CDR3 comprises 25 residues.

This clone was picked up a small number of times. A far bigger clonotype differs at one base, so this is likely a read error. The sample has other DNA sequences that encode this CDR3 too. J is TRDJ1 and V is TRDV1, with 7 nucleotides matching TRDD3. The J gene, left out of TCRdb, was set here by checking the DNA against germline. V gave up 2 bases and J gave up 4 bases; unmatched junction bases: 34. This CDR3 region has 24 residues. From germline, CDR1 is TSWWSYY and CDR2 QGS. CDR3 sequence: CALGETAVRNDLIVLGDNHDKLIF. Here the CDR3 DNA reads TGTGCTCTTGGGGAAACTGCGGTTCGGAATGACCTAATCGTACTAGGGGATAATCACGATAAACTCATCTTT.

This clone was seen a handful of times. TCRdb's protein, taken from a much larger clone, differs from this DNA's translation at residue 12, likely owing to a read error; the protein displayed comes from the DNA. The chain employs TRDV2 and TRDJ1; 8 bases line up with TRDD3. No J gene is reported in TCRdb; it was inferred here by comparing the DNA with germline. This CDR3 is 23 amino acids long. CDR1 is GEAIGNYY, CDR2 EKD, per germline. The ends lost 0 bases at V and 0 bases at J; junction bases unmatched: 26. The CDR3 loop reads CACDTVKGQILWDTDRYTDKLIF. The CDR3 coding sequence is TGTGCCTGTGACACCGTAAAAGGTCAGATACTGTGGGATACGGACAGGTACACCGATAAACTCATCTTT.

At least ten counts were recorded for this clone. A read error is the likely source, as a far larger clone sits one nucleotide away. There is no J gene call, but TRDV2 is given as the V gene; whether TRDD3, the table's D call, matches the DNA was not checked. The CDR3 extends over 15 amino acids. Germline values: CDR1 GEAIGNYY, CDR2 EKD. Written as DNA, the CDR3 is TGTGCCTGTGGCACGGTAGGGCTGGGGGACCGTAACCTCATCTTT. It translates to CACGTVGLGDRNLIF.

In regard to this clone: This DNA translates differently at residue 7 from the TCRdb protein, which is that of a much larger clone; a read error is likely, and the protein shown is the DNA's own translation. The chain joins TRDV3 to TRDJ1, with TRDD3 matching 13 bases. Germline V gene data show CDR1 as TVYSNPD and CDR2 as GDNSRS (reference sequence). V dropped 3 bases and J dropped 0; count of bases not matched to a gene: 25. The CDR3 has 22 amino acids. The CDR3 sequence is CAFLLPAYWGIRSPYYTDKLIF. Written as DNA, the CDR3 is TGTGCCTTCCTCCTTCCTGCGTACTGGGGGATACGTTCACCTTATTACACCGATAAACTCATCTTT.

Concerning this clone: The protein held in TCRdb is that of a much larger clone and does not match this DNA's translation at residue 11, likely because of a read error; the protein shown is translated from the DNA. The V call is TRDV2, the J call TRDJ1; possibly TRDD3 for D (6 bases). Because TCRdb records no J gene, it was assigned here through a match of the DNA to germline. The CDR3 is made up of 19 amino acids. CDR1 is GEAIGNYY and CDR2 is EKD in the germline V gene. Trimming removed 1 base from V and 0 bases from J, with 23 bases in between. CDR3 DNA: TGTGCCTGTGACACTTTGAGCCCCACTGGGAGACGGTACACCGATAAACTCATCTTT. It encodes CACDTLSPTGRRYTDKLIF.

This clone came up a few times. A read error likely explains this, since a far larger clone differs by one base. Other DNA variants within this sample encode the same CDR3. The V gene is listed as TRDV1; no J gene was called; the table's D call, TRDD3, was not checked against the DNA. Per the germline V gene, CDR1 is TSWWSYY and CDR2 is QGS. This CDR3 comprises 20 residues. In nucleotides, the CDR3 is TGTGCTCTTGGGGAATGGGGTGTACTCGACTGGGGGATATTCACCGATAAACTCATCTTC. It yields the protein CALGEWGVLDWGIFTDKLIF.

This clone was counted ten times or more. The mismatch at residue 5 between this DNA's translation and the TCRdb protein of a much larger clone likely reflects a read error; the protein shown is translated from the DNA. The V and J genes are TRDV2 and TRDJ1; 11 bases match TRDD3. TCRdb records no J gene; here it was assigned by comparing the DNA to germline. Germline CDR1 GEAIGNYY, CDR2 EKD. With V trimmed by 2 bases and J by 0 bases, 13 bases remained unmatched. There are 19 residues in the CDR3. The CDR3 nucleotides are TGTGCCTGTGACATCGTTTCTGGGGGATACTCCGGGTACACCGATAAACTCATCTTT. Translating it yields CACDIVSGGYSGYTDKLIF.

This clone showed up many times. A read error likely explains this, since a far larger clone differs by one base. The sample carries other DNA sequences with the same CDR3. This chain joins TRDV1 and TRDJ1; D unresolved. The germline V gene encodes CDR1 TSWWSYY and CDR2 QGS. The CDR3 consists of 16 residues. CDR3 nucleotides: TGTGCTCTTGGGGAAATCCGTCAGGGGTACACCGATAAACTCATCTTC. This codes for CALGEIRQGYTDKLIF.

This clone has just a few counts. A far more abundant clone sits one base away, making this likely a read error. This sample also contains other DNA sequences that code for the same CDR3. Written as DNA, the CDR3 is TGTGCCTGTGACACCCCTTTACTGGGGGATACGGTCATTGACACCGACAAACTCATCTTT. This codes for CACDTPLLGDTVIDTDKLIF. The rearrangement uses TRDV2 and TRDJ1; 13 bases align to TRDD3. TCRdb supplies no J gene; here it was assigned by aligning the nucleotide sequence to germline. The CDR3 runs 20 residues. CDR1 and CDR2 (germline): GEAIGNYY, EKD.

This clone was seen only a few times. The protein recorded in TCRdb matches a much larger clone and deviates from this DNA's translation at residue 17, suggesting a read error; the protein here is obtained by translating the DNA. The rearrangement links TRDV1 to TRDJ1; TRDD3 might be the D (7 bases). The J gene, absent from TCRdb, was called here by matching the DNA to germline. The V end lost 5 bases, the J end lost 0 bases, and 40 bases lay between the germline ends. The CDR3 totals 24 residues. The germline V gene encodes CDR1 TSWWSYY and CDR2 QGS. The CDR3 DNA follows: TGTGCTCTTGGGACGAACGGAGGGAGGCCTTCCAAAATACTGGGGATAAGGTACACCGATAAACTCATCTTT. Translation gives CALGTNGGRPSKILGIRYTDKLIF.

Comments on this clone: The junction departs from germline at one end; a sequencing error may be responsible. Here the CDR3 reads CSGAARPVVVTDKLIF. As DNA, the CDR3 is TGCTCGGGTGCCGCACGACCGGTGGTGGTCACCGATAAACTCATCTTT. This chain links TRDV1 with TRDJ1; D is uncertain. Assignment of the J gene here rests on matching the DNA to germline, because TCRdb gives none. This CDR3 region has 16 residues. Germline CDR1 reads TSWWSYY; CDR2 reads QGS.

This clone was counted a few times. A far more abundant clone sits one base away, making this likely a read error. Other DNA sequences in the sample encode the same CDR3. The V call is TRDV1, the J call TRDJ1, with TRDD3 as a possible D gene (6 bases). In germline, CDR1 is TSWWSYY, CDR2 QGS. The CDR3 is made up of 17 amino acids. The CDR3 nucleotides are TGTGCTCTTGGGGAACTGCTGGGGCCATGGTACACTGATAAACTCATCTTT. Translation: CALGELLGPWYTDKLIF.

The sample holds a few counts of this clone. The translation of this DNA and the TCRdb protein of a much larger clone differ at residue 17, probably owing to a read error; the protein shown here is translated from the DNA. The chain is built from TRDV3 and TRDJ1, with D perhaps being TRDD2 or TRDD3 (9 bases each). The CDR3 totals 20 residues. Per germline, CDR1 TVYSNPD and CDR2 GDNSRS (reference sequence). For the CDR3, the DNA is TGTGCCTTTAGAATCCTTCCTACGAGGGGATACGGGGGGTACACCGATGAACTCATCTTT. Translating gives CAFRILPTRGYGGYTDELIF.

As concerns this clone: A far larger clone is only one base removed, so a read error is likely. Other nucleotide sequences from this sample produce the same CDR3. The chain joins TRDV3 to TRDJ1, with 8 bases fitting TRDD3. As TCRdb names no J gene, one was assigned here on the basis of a DNA match to germline. The V gene's germline CDR1 is TVYSNPD and CDR2 GDNSRS (reference sequence). The CDR3 extends over 15 amino acids. CDR3 sequence reads: CAFSWGILYTDKLIF. The CDR3, as DNA: TGTGCCTTTTCATGGGGGATCCTGTACACTGATAAACTCATCTTT. Looking up the rest from reference TRDV3 and TRDJ1 gives the full variable domain: CDKVTQSSPDQTVASGSEVVLLCTYDTVYSNPDLFWYRIRPDYSFQFVFYGDNSRSEGADFTQGRFSVKHILTQKAFHLVISPVRTEDSATYYCAFSWGILYTDKLIFGKGTRVTVEP.

This clone was recorded a few times. TCRdb pairs this DNA with a much larger clone's protein that differs at residue 12, likely a read error; the protein shown was translated from the DNA. The CDR3 sequence is CALGEQAPYHTRWGILHRADKLIF. The CDR3 nucleotides are TGTGCTCTTGGGGAACAGGCCCCTTACCACACCCGCTGGGGGATACTGCACAGGGCCGATAAACTCATCTTT. V is TRDV1 and J is TRDJ1; 11 bases are a match to TRDD3. The J gene, absent from TCRdb, was called here by matching the DNA to germline. The CDR3 is 24 residues long. The germline V gene has CDR1 TSWWSYY and CDR2 QGS. Losses at the gene ends were 1 base for V and 3 bases for J; bases not matched to a gene: 28.